What follows describes a single TCR beta chain. Its antigen is undetermined. The table came from immunoSEQ multiplex PCR; TCRdb's copy has only in-frame clones and leaves some out. Among approximately 150,000 clones listed, 91% were seen once. The data were obtained in a study of T cell responses to AZD1222 COVID-19 vaccine. The V segment lost 3 bases and the J segment 2 bases; nucleotides outside the gene matches: 7. Germline V CDR1 and CDR2: SGHDT, YYEEEE. This CDR3 comprises 16 residues. Whole-study results and caveats: Among spike-specific TCRs, nearly half reportedly target unmutated variant regions. Compared with day 0, the breadth and depth of the Spike-specific TCR repertoire rose significantly after two doses of AZD1222.

The TCR comes from an adult who received the MenACWY meningococcal vaccine as a control. The genes are TRBV5-6 and TRBJ2-3, with 9 bases aligning to TRBD1. The specimen comprised peripheral blood, sampled 28 days after the second dose of the MenACWY control vaccine. The CDR3 reads CASSYGTGSSTDTQYF. In nucleotides, the CDR3 is TGTGCCAGCAGCTACGGGACAGGGAGTTCCACAGATACGCAGTATTTT.